Listed here is a single T cell receptor beta chain. Its antigen is not identified. This entry is derived from a study of CD8 T cells in Susac syndrome. Study-wide background: At the time of blood draw, patients with Susac syndrome were therapy-naive, receiving corticosteroids, or receiving intravenous immunoglobulin alone.

RNA, at about 0.45 to 1 ug, was reverse transcribed with random hexamers. The method of amplification for TCR beta CDR3 was immunoSEQ multiplex PCR, covering 54 Vbeta and 13 Jbeta. TCRdb re-derived calls from the immunoSEQ multiplex PCR reads in MiXCR, one entry per CDR3 protein. The repertoire includes some 170,000 distinct CDR3 sequences, around 94% of them detected once, and 0.099% sits in the top ten. Regarding the study as a whole: There was no clonal expansion in the CD4+ T cell repertoires of Susac syndrome.

The receptor's source is a human donor with Susac syndrome. The sequenced sample consisted of CD4+ T cells from PBMCs.

The CDR3 here is CASSPRGRSTDTQYF. CDR3 DNA sequence: TGTGCCAGCTCACCCCGGGGACGGAGCACAGATACGCAGTATTTT. The rearrangement links TRBV18 to TRBJ2-3; D is possibly TRBD1 or TRBD2 (5 bases each). Trimming took 3 bases from V and 0 from J, leaving 10 bases between them. The CDR3 is made up of 15 amino acids. CDR1 and CDR2 from the germline V gene are KGHSH and LQKENI.